The 23 T cell receptor beta chains listed next were all sequenced from one sample in a study of T cells in Graves' hyperthyroidism and ophthalmopathy. The TCR beta CDR3 regions underwent amplification using RNA transcripts as the source. During a first-round RT-PCR of the TCR CDR3, the HTBI primer set was used. TCRdb reanalysed the multiplex PCR reads using MiXCR and keeps one entry per CDR3 protein. The sample yields about 200,000 distinct CDR3 sequences, around 17% seen once. Sequencing used blood. The receptors stem from a woman in her forties or fifties with Graves' hyperthyroidism.

In its sample, this clonotype was seen many times. The chain links TRBV7-9 to TRBJ1-2; D is perhaps TRBD1 (5 bases). Trimming removed 3 bases at V and 7 bases at J, with 15 bases between. The germline V gene has CDR1 SEHNR and CDR2 FQNEAQ (reference sequence). This CDR3 contains 14 residues. CDR3 in amino acids: CASSFSRVTGGYTF. The DNA for the CDR3 is TGTGCCAGCAGCTTCTCCAGGGTCACCGGTGGCTACACCTTC.

At least ten counts were recorded for this clonotype. CDR3 sequence reads: CAISGLKVAGEETQYF. CDR3 nucleotide sequence: TGTGCCATCAGTGGACTAAAAGTAGCGGGAGAGGAGACCCAGTACTTC. The rearrangement joins TRBV10-3 to TRBJ2-5; 9 bases align to TRBD2. Trimming cost V 4 bases and J 5 bases; bases outside gene matches: 11. The CDR3 length is 16 residues. In germline, CDR1 is ENHRY, CDR2 SYGVKD.

In DNA, the CDR3 is TGTGCCAGCTCACCTGGGACAGGGAACATTCAGTACTTC. Encoded protein: CASSPGTGNIQYF. The V and J genes are TRBV18 and TRBJ2-4, with 9 nucleotides matching TRBD1. The CDR3 is made up of 13 amino acids. Unmatched junction bases numbered 1, after V lost 3 bases and J lost 7 bases. CDR1 KGHSH and CDR2 LQKENI come from the germline V gene.

The table lists this clonotype with many counts. V and J are TRBV30 and TRBJ1-2; a weak D match, TRBD1 (5 bases). The germline V gene has CDR1 GTSNPN and CDR2 SVGIG (reference sequence). CDR3 length equals 12 residues. V was cut by 8 bases and J by 4 bases, with 14 bases left in between. This chain's CDR3 is CAQVQDFYGYTF. The CDR3 region has the DNA TGTGCCCAAGTACAGGATTTCTATGGCTACACCTTC. The full variable domain, with the rest looked up from reference TRBV30 and TRBJ1-2, is SQTIHQWPATLVQPVGSPLSLECTVEGTSNPNLYWYRQAAGRGLQLLFYSVGIGQISSEVPQNLSASRPQDRQFILSSKKLLLSDSGFYLCAQVQDFYGYTFGSGTRLTVV.

This clonotype was detected ten times or more. The CDR3 is CADFGPAVYGYTF. The CDR3 region has the DNA TGTGCCGATTTTGGGCCAGCTGTCTATGGCTACACCTTC. The chain combines TRBV28 with TRBJ1-2; D unclear. Germline CDR1 and CDR2: MDHEN and SYDVKM. There are 13 residues in the CDR3. V shed 11 bases and J shed 4 bases, with 17 bases lying between them.

This clonotype was recorded at least ten times. This chain uses TRBV12-3 or TRBV12-4 with TRBJ1-6; D may be TRBD1 (5 bases). The V gene lost 4 bases and the J gene lost 7 bases, with 17 bases spanning the gap. This CDR3 is 16 amino acids long. The CDR3 region is CASSSGRAGPNSPLHF. The CDR3 region has the DNA TGTGCCAGCAGTTCCGGCAGGGCAGGACCCAATTCACCCCTCCACTTT.

The rearrangement links TRBV19 to TRBJ2-5; 10 nucleotides agree with TRBD1. CDR1 and CDR2 (germline): LNHDA, SQIVND (reference sequence). This CDR3 region has 14 residues. J lost 3 bases, V lost 4 bases, and 2 bases had no gene match. The CDR3 region has the DNA TGTGCCAGTAGTACCGGGACAGGGGAAGAGACCCAGTACTTC. This translates into CASSTGTGEETQYF. Full variable domain (rest looked up from reference TRBV19 and TRBJ2-5): DGGITQSPKYLFRKEGQNVTLSCEQNLNHDAMYWYRQDPGQGLRLIYYSQIVNDFQKGDIAEGYSVSREKKESFPLTVTSAQKNPTAFYLCASSTGTGEETQYFGPGTRLLVL.

Regarding this clonotype: This may be a read error: a much more frequent sequence differs by one nucleotide. The J gene is TRBJ1-5, the V gene TRBV20-1, with D perhaps matching TRBD1 (6 bases). Trimming took 1 base from V and 6 from J, leaving 13 bases between them. Per the germline V gene, CDR1 is DFQATT and CDR2 is SNEGSKA (reference sequence). This CDR3 is 14 amino acids long. The CDR3 DNA sequence: TGCAGTGCTAGAGCCCCGGGCAGGGGTCAGCCCCAGCATTTT. It specifies CSARAPGRGQPQHF.

This clonotype showed up just a few times. The chain links TRBV5-5 to TRBJ2-5; D is unclear. Germline V lookup: CDR1 SGHKS, CDR2 YYEKEE (reference sequence). The CDR3 is 16 residues long. Trimming left V 0 bases short and J 1 base short, with 13 bases between. The CDR3 nucleotides are TGTGCCAGCAGCTTGGCTTATAGGGCAGTCCAAGAGACCCAGTACTTC. Translation: CASSLAYRAVQETQYF.

This clonotype was counted many times. The chain recombines TRBV20-1 with TRBJ2-7; D is possibly TRBD1 or TRBD2 (5 bases each). Germline assignment: CDR1 DFQATT and CDR2 SNEGSKA (reference sequence). CDR3 size: 12 residues. Trimming left V 3 bases short and J 4 bases short, with 10 bases between. CDR3 amino acids: CSASRGPYEQYF. In DNA, the CDR3 is TGCAGTGCTAGCCGGGGACCTTACGAGCAGTACTTC.

This chain joins TRBV19 and TRBJ2-7; no definite D call. Trimming took off 1 base at V and 4 bases at J, with 2 bases between the two ends. Germline V lookup: CDR1 LNHDA, CDR2 SQIVND (reference sequence). The CDR3 length is 11 residues. The CDR3 protein is CASSIGYEQYF. The CDR3 DNA follows: TGTGCCAGTAGTATAGGATACGAGCAGTACTTC.

This clonotype came up many times. The rearrangement uses TRBV12-3 or TRBV12-4 and TRBJ1-5; the D is unclear. This CDR3 region has 13 residues. With 6 bases removed from V and 9 bases from J, the gap between germline ends came to 15 bases. DNA for the CDR3: TGTGCCAGCAGCACTGGACTGGTTGGGCCCCAGCATTTT. Protein product: CASSTGLVGPQHF.

CDR3 protein: CASSSRQPGELFF. In DNA, the CDR3 is TGTGCCAGCAGCTCTCGACAGCCCGGGGAGCTGTTTTTT. The chain uses TRBV7-3 and TRBJ2-2; D is possibly TRBD1 (5 bases). The CDR3 is 13 amino acids. Germline values: CDR1 SGHTA, CDR2 FQGTGA. Trimming stripped 4 bases from V and 6 bases from J, with 9 bases between.

This clonotype was observed many times. The chain recombines TRBV27 with TRBJ1-2; no definite D call. CDR1 is MNHEY and CDR2 is SMNVEV in the germline V gene (reference sequence). CDR3 size: 13 residues. V was pared by 8 bases and J by 8 bases, with 18 bases between. The CDR3 DNA reads as TGTGCCAGCCAAGGAAGGCCCCTGGACGGCTACACCTTC. This codes for CASQGRPLDGYTF.

This clonotype occurred many times. The rearrangement uses TRBV2 and TRBJ1-2, with 8 nucleotides matching TRBD1. V shed 7 bases and J 4 bases; nucleotides not matched to a gene: 8. CDR3 length: 14 amino acids. Germline V gives CDR1 SNHLY, CDR2 FYNNEI. Written as DNA, the CDR3 is TGTGCCAGCACCGAACTAACAGGGGGCTATGGCTACACCTTC. Translating gives CASTELTGGYGYTF.

The chain links TRBV25-1 to TRBJ2-7; 10 bases map to TRBD1. After removal of 2 bases from V and 2 bases from J, the junction contained 6 bases not matched to a gene. Germline-derived CDR1 and CDR2 are MGHDK and SYGVNS. This CDR3 spans 16 amino acids. In DNA, the CDR3 is TGTGCCAGCAGTGAACCCAGGACAGGGGGTCCCTACGAGCAGTACTTC. This encodes CASSEPRTGGPYEQYF.

The chain couples TRBV6-5 to TRBJ1-1; the D gene is possibly TRBD1 (6 bases). CDR1 is MNHEY, CDR2 SVGAGI, per germline. Trimming removed 0 bases from V and 4 bases from J, with 9 bases in between. This CDR3 is built from 14 residues. The CDR3 sequence: CASSYSGGPTEAFF. The CDR3 nucleotides read TGTGCCAGCAGTTACTCGGGGGGGCCCACTGAAGCTTTCTTT.

In this sample, this clonotype turned up many times. This chain joins TRBV19 and TRBJ1-5; D not certain. The CDR3 has 14 residues. Trimming took off 8 bases at V and 0 bases at J, with 11 bases between the two ends. Germline CDR1 reads LNHDA; CDR2 reads SQIVND (reference sequence). The CDR3 reads CASAHQYSNQPQHF. DNA for the CDR3: TGTGCCAGTGCCCACCAGTATAGCAATCAGCCCCAGCATTTT.

The genes are TRBV19 and TRBJ1-5, with TRBD1 identical over 8 bases. The CDR3 loop spans 15 amino acids. Germline CDR1 reads LNHDA; CDR2 reads SQIVND (reference sequence). V lost 8 bases, J lost 2 bases, and 8 bases stayed unmatched. The CDR3 spells CASVSSTGGNQPQHF. In nucleotides, the CDR3 is TGTGCCAGTGTGTCCTCGACAGGGGGCAATCAGCCCCAGCATTTT. Full variable domain (remainder filled in from reference TRBV19 and TRBJ1-5): DGGITQSPKYLFRKEGQNVTLSCEQNLNHDAMYWYRQDPGQGLRLIYYSQIVNDFQKGDIAEGYSVSREKKESFPLTVTSAQKNPTAFYLCASVSSTGGNQPQHFGDGTRLSIL.

This clonotype was picked up many times. The chain links TRBV10-1 to TRBJ2-3; 10 bases are shared with TRBD2. J lost 2 bases, V lost 5 bases, and 7 bases had no gene match. Germline values: CDR1 WNHNN, CDR2 SYGVQD (reference sequence). This CDR3 is built from 16 residues. Here the CDR3 reads CASSSGRAAHTDTQYF. The CDR3 coding sequence is TGCGCCAGCAGTAGCGGGAGGGCCGCGCACACAGATACGCAGTATTTT.

There are a few counts of this clonotype. The chain employs TRBV7-9 and TRBJ1-4; TRBD1 matches 9 bases. The CDR3 extends over 17 amino acids. Germline V lookup: CDR1 SEHNR, CDR2 FQNEAQ (reference sequence). Germline trimming cut 5 bases from V and 1 base from J; bases unmatched to any gene: 8. The CDR3 reads CASSEPTGGGTNEKLFF. CDR3 in DNA: TGTGCCAGCAGCGAGCCGACAGGGGGGGGAACTAATGAAAAACTGTTTTTT.

This clonotype was counted many times. The chain recombines TRBV3-1 with TRBJ2-1, with TRBD2 matching over 12 bases. This CDR3 is built from 16 residues. Trimming removed 4 bases from V and 7 bases from J; junction bases left unmatched: 8. Germline loops: CDR1 LGHDT, CDR2 YNNKEL (reference sequence). CDR3 DNA: TGTGCCAGCAGCCCTAGCGGGAGGGCTCTTAGGAATGAGCAGTTCTTC. Translated: CASSPSGRALRNEQFF.

This clonotype came up many times. The chain is built from TRBV20-1 and TRBJ2-1, with 13 bases identical to TRBD2. The CDR3 is made up of 16 amino acids. The V gene end was trimmed by 5 bases and the J gene end by 5 bases; junction bases not matched to a gene: 9. Per the germline V gene, CDR1 is DFQATT and CDR2 is SNEGSKA (reference sequence). CDR3 in DNA: TGCAGTGCTTCCCCCTCCGGACTAGCGGGAGACAATGAGCAGTTCTTC. Amino acid sequence: CSASPSGLAGDNEQFF.